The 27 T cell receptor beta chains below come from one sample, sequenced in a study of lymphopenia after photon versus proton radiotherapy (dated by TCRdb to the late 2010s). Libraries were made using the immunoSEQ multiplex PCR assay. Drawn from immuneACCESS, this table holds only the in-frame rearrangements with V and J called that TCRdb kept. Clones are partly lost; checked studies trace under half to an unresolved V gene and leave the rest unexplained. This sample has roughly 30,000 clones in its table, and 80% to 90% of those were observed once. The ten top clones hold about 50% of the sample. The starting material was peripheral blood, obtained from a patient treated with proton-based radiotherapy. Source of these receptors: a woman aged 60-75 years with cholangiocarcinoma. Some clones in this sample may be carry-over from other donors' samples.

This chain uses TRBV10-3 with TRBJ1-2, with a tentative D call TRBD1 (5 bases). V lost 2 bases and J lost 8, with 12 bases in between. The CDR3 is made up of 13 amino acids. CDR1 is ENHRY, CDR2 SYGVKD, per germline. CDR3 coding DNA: TGTGCCATCAGTGAGGGTGAGACAGCCGGCTACACCTTC. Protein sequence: CAISEGETAGYTF.

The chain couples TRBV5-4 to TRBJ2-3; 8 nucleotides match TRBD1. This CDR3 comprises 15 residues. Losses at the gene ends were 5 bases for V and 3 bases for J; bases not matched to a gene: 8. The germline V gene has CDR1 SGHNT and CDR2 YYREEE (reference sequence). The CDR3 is CASSLDRGWTDTQYF. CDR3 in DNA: TGTGCCAGCAGTTTAGACAGGGGTTGGACAGATACGCAGTATTTT.

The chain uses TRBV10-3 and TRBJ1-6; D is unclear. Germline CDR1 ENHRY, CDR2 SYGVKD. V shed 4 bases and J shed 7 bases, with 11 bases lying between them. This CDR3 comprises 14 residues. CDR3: CAISGPGQNSPLHF. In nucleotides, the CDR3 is TGTGCCATCAGTGGCCCCGGCCAGAATTCACCCCTCCACTTT.

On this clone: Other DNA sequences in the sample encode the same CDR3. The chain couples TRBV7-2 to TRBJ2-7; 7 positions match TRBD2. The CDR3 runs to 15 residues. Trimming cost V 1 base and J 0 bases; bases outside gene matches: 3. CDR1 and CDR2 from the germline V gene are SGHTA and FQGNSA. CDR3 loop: CASSLGGGSSYEQYF. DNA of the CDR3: TGTGCCAGCAGCTTAGGGGGCGGGAGCTCCTACGAGCAGTACTTC.

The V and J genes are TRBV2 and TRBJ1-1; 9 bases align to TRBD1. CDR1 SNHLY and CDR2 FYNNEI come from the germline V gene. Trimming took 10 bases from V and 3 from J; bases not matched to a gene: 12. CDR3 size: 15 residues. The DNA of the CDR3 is TGTGCCACCCGAGAGAGGACAGGGGCGTACACTGAAGCTTTCTTT. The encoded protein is CATRERTGAYTEAFF.

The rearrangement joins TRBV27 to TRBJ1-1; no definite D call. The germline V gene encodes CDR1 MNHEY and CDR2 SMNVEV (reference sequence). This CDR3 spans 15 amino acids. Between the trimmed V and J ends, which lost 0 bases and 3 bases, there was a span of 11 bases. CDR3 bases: TGTGCCAGCAGTTTATCGCACTGGGTGGACACTGAAGCTTTCTTT. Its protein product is CASSLSHWVDTEAFF.

CDR3 bases: TGCAGCGTTGTTGGGACAGGGGCCTTGGGCTACACCTTC. It translates to CSVVGTGALGYTF. V is TRBV29-1 and J is TRBJ1-2, with 10 bases identical to TRBD1. The CDR3 length is 13 residues. V dropped 4 bases and J dropped 8; count of bases not matched to a gene: 7. Germline V gives CDR1 SQVTM, CDR2 ANQGSEA.

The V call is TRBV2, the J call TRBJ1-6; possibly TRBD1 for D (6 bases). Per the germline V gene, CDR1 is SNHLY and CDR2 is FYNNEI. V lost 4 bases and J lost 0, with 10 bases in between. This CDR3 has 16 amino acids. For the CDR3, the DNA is TGTGCCAGCAGTGGACAGGATAGCTCCTATAATTCACCCCTCCACTTT. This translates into CASSGQDSSYNSPLHF.

The CDR3 sequence is CASDRGRQPQHF. CDR3 in DNA: TGTGCATCGGACAGGGGTAGACAGCCCCAGCATTTT. The V and J genes are TRBV19 and TRBJ1-5; the match to TRBD1 covers 9 bases. This CDR3 has 12 amino acids. CDR1 LNHDA and CDR2 SQIVND come from the germline V gene (reference sequence).

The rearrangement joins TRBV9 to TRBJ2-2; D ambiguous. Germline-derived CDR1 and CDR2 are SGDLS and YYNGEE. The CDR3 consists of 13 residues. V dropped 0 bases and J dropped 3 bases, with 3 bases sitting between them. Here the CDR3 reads CASSVVDTGELFF. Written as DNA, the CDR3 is TGTGCCAGCAGCGTAGTGGACACCGGGGAGCTGTTTTTT.

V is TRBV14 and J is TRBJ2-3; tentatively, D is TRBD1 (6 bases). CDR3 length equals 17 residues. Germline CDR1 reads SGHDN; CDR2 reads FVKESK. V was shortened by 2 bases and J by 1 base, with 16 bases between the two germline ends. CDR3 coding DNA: TGTGCCAGCAGCCAACTCCGGGCAAGACAGGGCACAGATACGCAGTATTTT. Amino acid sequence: CASSQLRARQGTDTQYF.

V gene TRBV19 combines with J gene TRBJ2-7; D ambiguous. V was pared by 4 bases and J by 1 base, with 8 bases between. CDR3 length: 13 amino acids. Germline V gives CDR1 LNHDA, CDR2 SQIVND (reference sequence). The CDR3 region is CASSKQQSYEQYF. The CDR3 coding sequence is TGTGCCAGTAGTAAACAGCAATCCTACGAGCAGTACTTC. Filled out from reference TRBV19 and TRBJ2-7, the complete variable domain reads DGGITQSPKYLFRKEGQNVTLSCEQNLNHDAMYWYRQDPGQGLRLIYYSQIVNDFQKGDIAEGYSVSREKKESFPLTVTSAQKNPTAFYLCASSKQQSYEQYFGPGTRLTVT.

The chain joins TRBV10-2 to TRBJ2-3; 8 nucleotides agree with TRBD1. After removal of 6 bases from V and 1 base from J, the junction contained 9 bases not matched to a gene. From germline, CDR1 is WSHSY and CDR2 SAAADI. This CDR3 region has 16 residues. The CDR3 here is CASSPRTGTRTDTQYF. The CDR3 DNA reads TGCGCCAGCAGCCCTAGGACAGGGACACGCACAGATACGCAGTATTTT.

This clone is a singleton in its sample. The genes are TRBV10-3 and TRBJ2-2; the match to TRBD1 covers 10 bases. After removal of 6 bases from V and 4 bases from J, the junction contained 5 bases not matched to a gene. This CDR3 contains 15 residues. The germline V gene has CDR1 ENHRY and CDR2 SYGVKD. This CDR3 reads CAISMGQGSTGELFF. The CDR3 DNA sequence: TGTGCCATCAGCATGGGACAGGGGAGCACCGGGGAGCTGTTTTTT.

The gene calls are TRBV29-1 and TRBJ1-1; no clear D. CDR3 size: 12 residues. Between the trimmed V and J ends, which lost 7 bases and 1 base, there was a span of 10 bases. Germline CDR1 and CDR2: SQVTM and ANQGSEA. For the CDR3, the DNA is TGCAGCGCCTTCTGGGGGAACACTGAAGCTTTCTTT. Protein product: CSAFWGNTEAFF.

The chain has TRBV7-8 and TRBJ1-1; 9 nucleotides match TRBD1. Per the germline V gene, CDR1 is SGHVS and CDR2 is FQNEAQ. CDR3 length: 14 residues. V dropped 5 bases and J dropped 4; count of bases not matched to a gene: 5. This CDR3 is CASSDRDRVTEAFF. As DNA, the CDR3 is TGTGCCAGCAGCGACCGGGACAGGGTCACTGAAGCTTTCTTT.

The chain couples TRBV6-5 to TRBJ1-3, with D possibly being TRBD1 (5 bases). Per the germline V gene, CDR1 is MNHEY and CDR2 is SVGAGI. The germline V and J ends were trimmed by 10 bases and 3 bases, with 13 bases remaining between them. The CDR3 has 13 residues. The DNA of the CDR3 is TGTGCCACTTTTTCTGGACATGGAAACACCATATATTTT. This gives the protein CATFSGHGNTIYF.

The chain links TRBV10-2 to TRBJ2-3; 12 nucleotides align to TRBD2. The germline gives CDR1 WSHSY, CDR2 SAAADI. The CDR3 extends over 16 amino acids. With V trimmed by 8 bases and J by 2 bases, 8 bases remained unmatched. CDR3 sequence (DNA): TGCGCCAGCGGGGTAGGACTAGCGGGAATCACAGATACGCAGTATTTT. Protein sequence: CASGVGLAGITDTQYF.

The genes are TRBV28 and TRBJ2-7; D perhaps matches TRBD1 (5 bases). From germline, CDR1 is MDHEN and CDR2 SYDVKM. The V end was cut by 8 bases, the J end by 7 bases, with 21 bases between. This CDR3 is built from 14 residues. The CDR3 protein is CASALGLHSGEQYF. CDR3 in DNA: TGTGCCAGCGCCCTGGGGCTACATTCTGGGGAGCAGTACTTC.

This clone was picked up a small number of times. The CDR3 sequence: CASSAGNQPQHF. DNA of the CDR3: TGCGCCAGCAGTGCGGGGAATCAGCCCCAGCATTTT. The chain links TRBV10-1 to TRBJ1-5, with no clear D. Trimming took 4 bases from V and 4 from J, leaving 5 bases between them. There are 12 residues in the CDR3. Germline-derived CDR1 and CDR2 are WNHNN and SYGVQD (reference sequence).

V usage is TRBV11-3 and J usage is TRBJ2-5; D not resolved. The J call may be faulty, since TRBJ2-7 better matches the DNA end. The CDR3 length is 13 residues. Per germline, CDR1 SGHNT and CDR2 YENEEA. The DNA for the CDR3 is TGTGCCAGCAGCTTAGGGTGGGACTACGAGCAGTACTTC. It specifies CASSLGWDYEQYF.

The CDR3 sequence is CASSLVNTEAFF. Written as DNA, the CDR3 is TGTGCCAGCTCATTGGTGAACACTGAAGCTTTCTTT. This sequence joins TRBV2 and TRBJ1-1; no definite D call. V was pared by 8 bases and J by 0 bases, with 7 bases between. CDR1 SNHLY and CDR2 FYNNEI come from the germline V gene. The CDR3 covers 12 residues.

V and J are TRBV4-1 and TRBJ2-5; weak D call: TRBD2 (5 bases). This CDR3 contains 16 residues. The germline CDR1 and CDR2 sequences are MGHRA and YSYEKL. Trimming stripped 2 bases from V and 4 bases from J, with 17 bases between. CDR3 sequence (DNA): TGCGCCAGCAGCCAACTAGGGCACGGGGTGGGAGAGACCCAGTACTTC. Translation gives CASSQLGHGVGETQYF.

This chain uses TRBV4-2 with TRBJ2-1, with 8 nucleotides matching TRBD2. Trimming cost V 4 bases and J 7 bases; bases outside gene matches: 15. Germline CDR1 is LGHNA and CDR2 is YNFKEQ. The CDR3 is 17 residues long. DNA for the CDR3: TGTGCCAGCAGCCCACCGCCACGGGGGGGTGAAGGGAATGAGCAGTTCTTC. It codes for CASSPPPRGGEGNEQFF.

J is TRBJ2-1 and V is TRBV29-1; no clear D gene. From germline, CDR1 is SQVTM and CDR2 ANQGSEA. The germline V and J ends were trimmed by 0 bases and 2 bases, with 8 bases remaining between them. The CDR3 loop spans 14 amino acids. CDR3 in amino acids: CSVEDGLPYNEQFF. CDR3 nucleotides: TGCAGCGTTGAAGATGGGTTACCCTACAATGAGCAGTTCTTC.

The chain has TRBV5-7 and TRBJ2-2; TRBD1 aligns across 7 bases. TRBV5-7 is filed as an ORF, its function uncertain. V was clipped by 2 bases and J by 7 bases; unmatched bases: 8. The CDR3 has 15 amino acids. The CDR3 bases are TGTGCCAGCAGCTTTACAGGGGCGCAGGGCGGGGAGCTGTTTTTT. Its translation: CASSFTGAQGGELFF.

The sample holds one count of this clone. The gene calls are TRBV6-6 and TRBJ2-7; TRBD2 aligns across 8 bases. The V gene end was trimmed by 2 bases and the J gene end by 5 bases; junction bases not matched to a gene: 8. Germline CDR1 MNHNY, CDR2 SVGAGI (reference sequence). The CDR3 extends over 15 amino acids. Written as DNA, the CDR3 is TGTGCCAGCAGTTACGCCGGGACTAGTCTTCACGAGCAGTACTTC. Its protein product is CASSYAGTSLHEQYF.